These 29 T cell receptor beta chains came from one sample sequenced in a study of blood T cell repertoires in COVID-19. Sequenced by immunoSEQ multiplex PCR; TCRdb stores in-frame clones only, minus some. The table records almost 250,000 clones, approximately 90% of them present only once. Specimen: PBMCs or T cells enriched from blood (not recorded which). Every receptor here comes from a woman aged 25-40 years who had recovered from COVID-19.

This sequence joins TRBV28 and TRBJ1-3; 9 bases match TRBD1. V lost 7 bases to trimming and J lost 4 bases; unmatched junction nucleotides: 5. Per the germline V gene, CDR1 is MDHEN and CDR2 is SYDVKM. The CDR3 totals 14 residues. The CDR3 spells CASTSGQGGNTIYF. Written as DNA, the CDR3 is TGTGCCAGCACTTCAGGACAGGGGGGAAACACCATATATTTT.

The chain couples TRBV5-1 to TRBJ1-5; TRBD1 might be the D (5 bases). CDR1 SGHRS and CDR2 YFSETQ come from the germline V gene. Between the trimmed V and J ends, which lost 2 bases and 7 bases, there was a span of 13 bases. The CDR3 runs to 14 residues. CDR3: CASSFTGGSQPQHF. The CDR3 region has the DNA TGCGCCAGCAGCTTCACCGGGGGATCCCAGCCCCAGCATTTT. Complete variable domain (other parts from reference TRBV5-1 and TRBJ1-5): KAGVTQTPRYLIKTRGQQVTLSCSPISGHRSVSWYQQTPGQGLQFLFEYFSETQRNKGNFPGRFSGRQFSNSRSEMNVSTLELGDSALYLCASSFTGGSQPQHFGDGTRLSIL.

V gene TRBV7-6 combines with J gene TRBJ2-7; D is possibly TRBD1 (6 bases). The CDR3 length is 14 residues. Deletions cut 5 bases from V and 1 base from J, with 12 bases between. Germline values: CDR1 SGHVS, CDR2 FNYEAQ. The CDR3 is CASSSLQGSYEQYF. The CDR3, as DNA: TGTGCCAGCAGCAGCCTTCAGGGGTCCTACGAGCAGTACTTC. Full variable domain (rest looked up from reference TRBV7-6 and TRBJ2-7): GAGVSQSPRYKVTKRGQDVALRCDPISGHVSLYWYRQALGQGPEFLTYFNYEAQQDKSGLPNDRFSAERPEGSISTLTIQRTEQRDSAMYRCASSSLQGSYEQYFGPGTRLTVT.

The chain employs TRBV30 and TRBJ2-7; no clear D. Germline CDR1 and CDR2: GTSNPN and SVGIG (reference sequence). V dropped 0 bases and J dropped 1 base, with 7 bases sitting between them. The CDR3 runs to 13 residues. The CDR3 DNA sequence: TGTGCCTGGAGTGTACTGAGTTCCTACGAGCAGTACTTC. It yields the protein CAWSVLSSYEQYF.

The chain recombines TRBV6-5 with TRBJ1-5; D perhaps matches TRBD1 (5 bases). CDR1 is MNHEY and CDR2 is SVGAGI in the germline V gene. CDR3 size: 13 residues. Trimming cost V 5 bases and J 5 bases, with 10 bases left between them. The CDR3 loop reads CASSTWGDQPQHF. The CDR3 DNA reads TGTGCCAGCAGTACTTGGGGGGATCAGCCCCAGCATTTT.

The CDR3 loop is CASSHTLTGTKNTEAFF. In DNA, the CDR3 is TGCGCCAGCAGCCATACATTAACCGGGACAAAGAACACTGAAGCTTTCTTT. The chain combines TRBV4-3 with TRBJ1-1; TRBD1 might be the D (6 bases). Trimming stripped 3 bases from V and 1 base from J, with 18 bases between. The length of the CDR3 is 17 residues. From germline, CDR1 is LGHNA and CDR2 YSLEER.

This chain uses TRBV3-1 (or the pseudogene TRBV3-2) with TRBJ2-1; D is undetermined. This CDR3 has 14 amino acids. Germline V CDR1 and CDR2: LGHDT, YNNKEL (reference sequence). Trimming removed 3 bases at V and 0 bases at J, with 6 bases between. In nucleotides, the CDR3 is TGTGCCAGCAGCCACTCGGGCTCCTACAATGAGCAGTTCTTC. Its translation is CASSHSGSYNEQFF.

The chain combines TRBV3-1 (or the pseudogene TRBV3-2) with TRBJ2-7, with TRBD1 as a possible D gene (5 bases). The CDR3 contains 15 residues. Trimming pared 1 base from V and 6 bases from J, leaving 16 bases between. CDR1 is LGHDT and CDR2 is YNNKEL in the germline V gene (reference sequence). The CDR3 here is CASSQGPGPQGEQYF. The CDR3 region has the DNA TGTGCCAGCAGCCAAGGGCCGGGCCCCCAGGGCGAGCAGTACTTC.

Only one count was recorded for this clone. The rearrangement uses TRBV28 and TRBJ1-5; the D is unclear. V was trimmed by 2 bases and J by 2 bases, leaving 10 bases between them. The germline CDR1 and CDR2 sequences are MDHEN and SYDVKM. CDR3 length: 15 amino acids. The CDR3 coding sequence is TGTGCCAGCAGTTTAGCGGGGAATGGCAATCAGCCCCAGCATTTT. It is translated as CASSLAGNGNQPQHF.

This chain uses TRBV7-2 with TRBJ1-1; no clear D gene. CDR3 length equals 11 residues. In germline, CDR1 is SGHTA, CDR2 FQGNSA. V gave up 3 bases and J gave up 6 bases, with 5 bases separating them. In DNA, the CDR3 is TGTGCCAGCAGCTTTTATTCTGAAGCTTTCTTT. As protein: CASSFYSEAFF.

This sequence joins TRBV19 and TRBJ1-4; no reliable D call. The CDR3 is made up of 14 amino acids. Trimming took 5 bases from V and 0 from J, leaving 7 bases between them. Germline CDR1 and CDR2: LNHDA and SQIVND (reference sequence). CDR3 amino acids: CASSQQTTNEKLFF. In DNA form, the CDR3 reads TGTGCCAGTAGTCAACAAACAACTAATGAAAAACTGTTTTTT.

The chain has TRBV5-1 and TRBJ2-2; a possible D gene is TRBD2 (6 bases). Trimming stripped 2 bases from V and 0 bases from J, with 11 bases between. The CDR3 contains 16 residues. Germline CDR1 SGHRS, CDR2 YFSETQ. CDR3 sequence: CASSLSGRANTGELFF. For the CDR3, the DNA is TGCGCCAGCAGCTTAAGCGGGCGGGCGAACACCGGGGAGCTGTTTTTT.

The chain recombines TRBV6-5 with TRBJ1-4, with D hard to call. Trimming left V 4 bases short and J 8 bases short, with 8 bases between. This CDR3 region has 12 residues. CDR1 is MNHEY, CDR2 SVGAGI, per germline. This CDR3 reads CASSFGDEKLFF. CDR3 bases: TGTGCCAGCAGTTTTGGAGACGAAAAACTGTTTTTT.

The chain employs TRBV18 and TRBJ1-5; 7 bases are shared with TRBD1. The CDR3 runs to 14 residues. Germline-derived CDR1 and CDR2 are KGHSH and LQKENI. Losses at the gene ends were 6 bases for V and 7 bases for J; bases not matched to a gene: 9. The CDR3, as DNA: TGTGCCAGCTCCCCGCAGGGGGTGGGGCAGCCCCAGCATTTT. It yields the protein CASSPQGVGQPQHF. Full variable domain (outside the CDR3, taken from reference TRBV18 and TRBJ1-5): NAGVMQNPRHLVRRRGQEARLRCSPMKGHSHVYWYRQLPEEGLKFMVYLQKENIIDESGMPKERFSAEFPKEGPSILRIQQVVRGDSAAYFCASSPQGVGQPQHFGDGTRLSIL.

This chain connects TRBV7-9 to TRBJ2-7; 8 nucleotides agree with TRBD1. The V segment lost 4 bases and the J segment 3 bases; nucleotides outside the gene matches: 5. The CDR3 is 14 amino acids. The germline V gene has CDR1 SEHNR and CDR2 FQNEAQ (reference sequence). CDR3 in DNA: TGTGCCAGCAGCTACCTGGACAGGGTCTACGAGCAGTACTTC. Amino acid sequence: CASSYLDRVYEQYF.

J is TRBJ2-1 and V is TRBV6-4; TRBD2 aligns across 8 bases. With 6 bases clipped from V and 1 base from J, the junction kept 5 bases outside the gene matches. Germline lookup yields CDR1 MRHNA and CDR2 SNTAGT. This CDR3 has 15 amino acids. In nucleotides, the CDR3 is TGTGCCAGCAGGCCAACTAGCGGATCCTACAATGAGCAGTTCTTC. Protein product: CASRPTSGSYNEQFF.

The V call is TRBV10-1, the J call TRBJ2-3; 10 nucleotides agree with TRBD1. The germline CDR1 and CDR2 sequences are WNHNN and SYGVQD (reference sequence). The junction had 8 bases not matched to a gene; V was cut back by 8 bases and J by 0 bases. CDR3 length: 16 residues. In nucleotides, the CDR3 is TGCGCCAGCCGGGACAGGGGCGTATGGAGCACAGATACGCAGTATTTT. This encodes CASRDRGVWSTDTQYF.

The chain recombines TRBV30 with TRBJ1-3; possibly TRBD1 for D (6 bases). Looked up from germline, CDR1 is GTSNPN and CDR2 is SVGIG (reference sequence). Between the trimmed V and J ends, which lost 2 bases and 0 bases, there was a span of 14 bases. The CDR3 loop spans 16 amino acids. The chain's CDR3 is CAWSFFRTDSGNTIYF. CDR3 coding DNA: TGTGCCTGGAGTTTTTTCCGGACAGACTCTGGAAACACCATATATTTT. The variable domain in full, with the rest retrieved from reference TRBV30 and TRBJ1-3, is SQTIHQWPATLVQPVGSPLSLECTVEGTSNPNLYWYRQAAGRGLQLLFYSVGIGQISSEVPQNLSASRPQDRQFILSSKKLLLSDSGFYLCAWSFFRTDSGNTIYFGEGSWLTVV.

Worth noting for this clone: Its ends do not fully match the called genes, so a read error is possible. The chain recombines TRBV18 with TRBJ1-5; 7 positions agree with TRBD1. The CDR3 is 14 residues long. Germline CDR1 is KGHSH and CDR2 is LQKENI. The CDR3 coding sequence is TGTGCCAGCTCACCGTGGGACAGCAAACAGCCCCAGCATTTT. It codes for CASSPWDSKQPQHF.

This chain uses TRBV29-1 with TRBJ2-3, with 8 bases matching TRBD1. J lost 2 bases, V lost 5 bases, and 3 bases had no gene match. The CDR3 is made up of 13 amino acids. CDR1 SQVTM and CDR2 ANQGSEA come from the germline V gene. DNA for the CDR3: TGCAGCGTTCCGACAGGGGACACAGATACGCAGTATTTT. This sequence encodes CSVPTGDTDTQYF.

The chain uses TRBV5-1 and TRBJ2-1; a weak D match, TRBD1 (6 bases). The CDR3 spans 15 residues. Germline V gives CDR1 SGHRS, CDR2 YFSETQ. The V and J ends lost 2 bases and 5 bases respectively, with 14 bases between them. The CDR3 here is CASSFGDIVDNEQFF. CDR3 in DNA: TGCGCCAGCAGCTTTGGGGACATAGTCGACAATGAGCAGTTCTTC.

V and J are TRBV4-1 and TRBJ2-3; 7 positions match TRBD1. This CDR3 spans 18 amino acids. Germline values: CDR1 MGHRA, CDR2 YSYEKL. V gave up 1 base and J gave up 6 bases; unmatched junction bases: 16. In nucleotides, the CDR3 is TGCGCCAGCAGCCAAGTGATGCCGGGACAGAGCCTCAGGGATACGCAGTATTTT. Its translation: CASSQVMPGQSLRDTQYF.

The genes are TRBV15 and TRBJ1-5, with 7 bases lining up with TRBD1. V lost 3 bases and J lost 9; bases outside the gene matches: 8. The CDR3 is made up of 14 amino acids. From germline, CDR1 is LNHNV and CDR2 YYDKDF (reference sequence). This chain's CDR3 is CATSSAQGPWPQHF. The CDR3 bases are TGTGCCACCAGCAGTGCACAGGGGCCGTGGCCCCAGCATTTT.

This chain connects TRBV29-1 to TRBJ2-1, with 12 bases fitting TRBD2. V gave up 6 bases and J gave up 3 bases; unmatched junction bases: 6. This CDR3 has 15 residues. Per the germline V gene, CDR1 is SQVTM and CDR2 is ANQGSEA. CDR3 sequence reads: CSVGTSGSLYNEQFF. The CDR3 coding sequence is TGCAGCGTCGGGACTAGCGGGTCCCTCTACAATGAGCAGTTCTTC.

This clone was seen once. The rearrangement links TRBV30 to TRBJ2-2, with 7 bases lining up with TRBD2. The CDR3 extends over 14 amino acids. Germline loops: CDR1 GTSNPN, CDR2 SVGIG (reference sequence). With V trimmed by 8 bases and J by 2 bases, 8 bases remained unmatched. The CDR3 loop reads CAGGEWTNTGELFF. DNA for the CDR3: TGTGCCGGGGGGGAGTGGACTAACACCGGGGAGCTGTTTTTT.

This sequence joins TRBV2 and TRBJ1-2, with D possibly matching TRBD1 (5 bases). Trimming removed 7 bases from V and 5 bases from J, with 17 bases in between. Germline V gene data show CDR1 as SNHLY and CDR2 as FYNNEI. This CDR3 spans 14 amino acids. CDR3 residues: CASTLRERAYGYTF. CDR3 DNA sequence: TGTGCCAGCACCCTCAGGGAACGAGCGTATGGCTACACCTTC.

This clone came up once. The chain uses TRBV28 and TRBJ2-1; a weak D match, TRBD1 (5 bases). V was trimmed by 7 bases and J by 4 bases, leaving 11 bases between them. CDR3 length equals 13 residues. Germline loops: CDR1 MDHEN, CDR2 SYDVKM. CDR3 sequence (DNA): TGTGCCAGCAATACAGGCCTTTACAATGAGCAGTTCTTC. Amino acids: CASNTGLYNEQFF.

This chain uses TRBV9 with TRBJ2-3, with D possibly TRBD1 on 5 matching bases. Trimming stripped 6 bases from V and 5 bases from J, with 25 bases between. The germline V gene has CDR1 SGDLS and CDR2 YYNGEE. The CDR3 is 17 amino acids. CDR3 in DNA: TGTGCCAGCACGCCAGGAGCCTCGCAGGGCCAGGTAGATACGCAGTATTTT. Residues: CASTPGASQGQVDTQYF.

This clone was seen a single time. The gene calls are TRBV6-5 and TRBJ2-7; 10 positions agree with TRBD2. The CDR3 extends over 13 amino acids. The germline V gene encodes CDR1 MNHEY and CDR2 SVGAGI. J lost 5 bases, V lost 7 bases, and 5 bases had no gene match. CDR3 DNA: TGTGCCAGCATTAGCGGGAGGAAAGACGAGCAGTACTTC. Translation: CASISGRKDEQYF.